What follows is one TCR beta chain and its context. Its antigen remains unknown. The sample comes from a study of T cell responses to AZD1222 COVID-19 vaccine. Per germline, CDR1 SGHTA and CDR2 FQGNSA. V was pared by 4 bases and J by 0 bases, with 7 bases between. This CDR3 has 13 amino acids. Study observations and caveats: Just a handful of AZD1222 recipients were seropositive at baseline. Spike was spanned by vaccine-associated CD4 TCRs, with dominance at 160-218 and 743-854. It should be noted that donors were predominantly white British and more often female, and clonal diversity was possibly underestimated.

Method: immunoSEQ multiplex PCR; TCRdb's copy keeps in-frame clones and lacks some. This table holds around 72,000 clones, around 82% found once. This receptor was obtained from an adult in good health. The rearrangement uses TRBV7-2 and TRBJ2-7, with a possible D match to TRBD1 (6 bases). Specimen: peripheral blood, collected on day 0 of AZD1222 vaccination. The CDR3, as DNA: TGTGCCAGCAGCTGGGACAACTCCTACGAGCAGTACTTC. Translating it yields CASSWDNSYEQYF.